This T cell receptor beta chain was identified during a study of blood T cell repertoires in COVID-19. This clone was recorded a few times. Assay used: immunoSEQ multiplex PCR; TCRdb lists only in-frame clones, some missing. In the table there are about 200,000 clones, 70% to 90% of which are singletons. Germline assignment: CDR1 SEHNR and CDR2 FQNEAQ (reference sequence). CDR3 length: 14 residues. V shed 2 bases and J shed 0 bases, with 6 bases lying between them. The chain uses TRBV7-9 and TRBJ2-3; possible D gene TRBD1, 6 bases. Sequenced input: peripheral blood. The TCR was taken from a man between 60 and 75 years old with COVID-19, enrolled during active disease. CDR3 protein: CASSLQGSTDTQYF. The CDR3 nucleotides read TGTGCCAGCAGCTTACAGGGGAGCACAGATACGCAGTATTTT.